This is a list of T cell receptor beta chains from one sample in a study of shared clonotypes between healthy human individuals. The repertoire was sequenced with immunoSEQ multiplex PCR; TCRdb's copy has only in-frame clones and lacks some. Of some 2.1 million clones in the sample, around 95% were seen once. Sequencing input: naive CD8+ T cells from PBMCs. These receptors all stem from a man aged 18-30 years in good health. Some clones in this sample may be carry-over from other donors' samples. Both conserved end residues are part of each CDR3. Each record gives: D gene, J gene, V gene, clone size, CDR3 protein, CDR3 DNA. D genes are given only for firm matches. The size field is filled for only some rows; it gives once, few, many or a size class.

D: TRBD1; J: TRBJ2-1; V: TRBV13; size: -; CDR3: CASSSGTGGAYDEQFF; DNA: TGTGCCAGCAGCTCCGGGACAGGGGGCGCCTACGATGAGCAGTTCTTC
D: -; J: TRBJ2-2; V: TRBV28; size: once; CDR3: CASSFGAWLTGDTGELFF; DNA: TGTGCCAGCAGTTTTGGAGCATGGCTTACGGGAGACACCGGGGAGCTGTTTTTT
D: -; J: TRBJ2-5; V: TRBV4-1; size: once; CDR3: CASSQDPLQETQYF; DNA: TGCGCCAGCAGCCAAGACCCGCTACAAGAGACCCAGTACTTC
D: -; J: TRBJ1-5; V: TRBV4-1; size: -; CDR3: CASSPSTVLVISQPQHF; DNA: TGCGCCAGCAGCCCTTCTACGGTTTTAGTAATCTCTCAGCCCCAGCATTTT
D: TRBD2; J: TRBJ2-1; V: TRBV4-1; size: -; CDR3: CASSQVPGLAEHNEQFF; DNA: TGCGCCAGCAGCCAAGTTCCGGGACTAGCGGAACACAATGAGCAGTTCTTC
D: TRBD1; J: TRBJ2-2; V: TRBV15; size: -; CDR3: CATSFGTGLHTGELFF; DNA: TGTGCCACCAGCTTTGGGACAGGACTACACACCGGGGAGCTGTTTTTT
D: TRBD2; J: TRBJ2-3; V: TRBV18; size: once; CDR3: CASSGAGGDTQYF; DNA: TGTGCCAGCTCAGGAGCGGGAGGAGATACGCAGTATTTT
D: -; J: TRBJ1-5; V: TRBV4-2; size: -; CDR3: CASSPGRGAQPQHF; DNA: TGTGCCAGCAGCCCCGGACGGGGGGCTCAGCCCCAGCATTTT
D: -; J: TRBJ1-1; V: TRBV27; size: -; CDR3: CASGRARGPNTEAFF; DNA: TGTGCCAGCGGTAGAGCGAGGGGACCGAACACTGAAGCTTTCTTT
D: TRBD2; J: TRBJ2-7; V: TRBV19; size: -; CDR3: CASSFTAGGTYEQYF; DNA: TGTGCCAGTAGTTTTACGGCGGGAGGGACCTACGAGCAGTACTTC
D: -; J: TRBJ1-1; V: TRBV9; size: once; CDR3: CASSVASKMNTEAFF; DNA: TGTGCCAGCAGCGTAGCAAGTAAAATGAACACTGAAGCTTTCTTT
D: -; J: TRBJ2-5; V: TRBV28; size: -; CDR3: CASSPPGTGMKETQYF; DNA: TGTGCCAGCAGCCCTCCCGGGACTGGAATGAAAGAGACCCAGTACTTC
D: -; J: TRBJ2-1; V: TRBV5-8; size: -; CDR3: CASSSRLIPEQFF; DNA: TGTGCCAGCAGCTCACGACTTATACCTGAGCAGTTCTTC
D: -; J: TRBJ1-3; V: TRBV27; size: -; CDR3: CANSPRGEGNTIYF; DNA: TGTGCCAACTCCCCGAGGGGAGAAGGAAACACCATATATTTT
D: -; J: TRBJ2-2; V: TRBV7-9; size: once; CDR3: CASSFWAGTGELFF; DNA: TGTGCCAGCAGCTTCTGGGCAGGCACCGGGGAGCTGTTTTTT
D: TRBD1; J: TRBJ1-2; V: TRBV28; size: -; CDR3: CASSLRDRGSDLYGYTF; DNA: TGTGCCAGCAGTTTAAGGGACAGGGGGTCAGACCTCTATGGCTACACCTTC
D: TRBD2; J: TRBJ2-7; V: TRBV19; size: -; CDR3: CASSEGLAASYEQYF; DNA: TGTGCCAGTAGTGAGGGACTAGCGGCCTCCTACGAGCAGTACTTC
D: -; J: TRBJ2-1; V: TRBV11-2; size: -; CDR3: CASSSTTGPFF; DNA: TGTGCCAGCAGCTCAACGACGGGCCCGTTCTTC
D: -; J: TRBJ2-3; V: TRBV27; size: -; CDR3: CASSSRRERNTDTQYF; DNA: TGTGCCAGCAGTTCTCGCCGGGAGAGAAACACAGATACGCAGTATTTT
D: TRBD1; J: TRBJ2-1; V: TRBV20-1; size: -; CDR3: CSAPQGEQFF; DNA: TGCAGTGCTCCCCAGGGGGAACAGTTCTTC
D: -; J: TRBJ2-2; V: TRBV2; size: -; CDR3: CASSERPNTGELFF; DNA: TGTGCCAGCAGTGAAAGACCTAACACCGGGGAGCTGTTTTTT
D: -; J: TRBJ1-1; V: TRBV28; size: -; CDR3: CASSFPGNTEAFF; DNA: TGTGCCAGCAGTTTTCCGGGGAACACTGAAGCTTTCTTT
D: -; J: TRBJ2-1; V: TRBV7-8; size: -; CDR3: CASSLRGGEYNEQFF; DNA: TGTGCCAGCAGCTTAAGAGGGGGGGAGTACAATGAGCAGTTCTTC
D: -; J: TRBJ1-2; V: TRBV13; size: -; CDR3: CASSTFSHRAPTF; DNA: TGTGCCAGCAGCACCTTCTCACACAGGGCCCCCACCTTC
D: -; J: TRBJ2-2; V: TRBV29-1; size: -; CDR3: CSVEEWLGRTGELFF; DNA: TGCAGCGTTGAAGAATGGTTAGGCAGGACCGGGGAGCTGTTTTTT
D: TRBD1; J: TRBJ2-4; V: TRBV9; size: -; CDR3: CASSQGQGRDIQYF; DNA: TGTGCCAGCAGCCAAGGACAGGGTCGGGACATTCAGTACTTC
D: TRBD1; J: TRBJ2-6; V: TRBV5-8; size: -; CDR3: CASPRDRVSGANVLTF; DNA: TGTGCCAGCCCCCGGGACAGGGTGTCTGGGGCCAACGTCCTGACTTTC
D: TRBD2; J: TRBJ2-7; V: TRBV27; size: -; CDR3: CASSLISGTSGYEQYF; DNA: TGTGCCAGCAGTTTAATCTCCGGGACTAGCGGCTACGAGCAGTACTTC
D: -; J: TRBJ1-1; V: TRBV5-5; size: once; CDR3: CASSPPLEGGKAFF; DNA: TGTGCCAGCAGTCCCCCCTTGGAGGGTGGAAAAGCTTTCTTT
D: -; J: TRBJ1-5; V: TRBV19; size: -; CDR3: CASSWGRGANQPQHF; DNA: TGTGCCAGTAGTTGGGGCAGGGGAGCCAATCAGCCCCAGCATTTT
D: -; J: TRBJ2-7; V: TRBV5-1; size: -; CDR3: CASSGRDGLGEQYF; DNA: TGCGCCAGCAGCGGACGGGACGGACTGGGGGAGCAGTACTTC
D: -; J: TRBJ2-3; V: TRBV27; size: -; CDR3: CASKADVRHSTDTQYF; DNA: TGTGCCAGCAAGGCTGACGTACGACACAGCACAGATACGCAGTATTTT
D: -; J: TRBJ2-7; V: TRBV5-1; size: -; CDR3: CASSLEPGNRVEQYF; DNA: TGCGCCAGCAGCTTGGAGCCAGGGAACCGTGTCGAGCAGTACTTC
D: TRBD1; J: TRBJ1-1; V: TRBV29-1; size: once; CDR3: CSVADRGEGEAFF; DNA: TGCAGCGTTGCGGACAGGGGGGAGGGTGAAGCTTTCTTT
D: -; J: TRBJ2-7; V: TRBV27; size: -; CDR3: CASSFSWRSSYEQYF; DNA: TGTGCCAGCAGCTTCAGTTGGAGGAGCTCCTACGAGCAGTACTTC
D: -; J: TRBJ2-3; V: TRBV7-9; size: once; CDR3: CALDGGTITDTQYF; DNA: TGTGCTCTCGACGGCGGGACCATCACAGATACGCAGTATTTT
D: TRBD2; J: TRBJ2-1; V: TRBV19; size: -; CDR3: CASSRTSGRNEQFF; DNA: TGTGCCAGTAGTCGGACTAGCGGGAGGAATGAGCAGTTCTTC
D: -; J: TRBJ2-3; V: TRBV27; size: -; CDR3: CASSLSDGRTDTQYF; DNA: TGTGCCAGCAGTTTATCGGACGGCCGCACAGATACGCAGTATTTT
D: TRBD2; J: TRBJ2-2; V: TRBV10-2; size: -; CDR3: CASSERTSGSDWELFF; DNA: TGCGCCAGCAGCGAACGTACTAGCGGGAGTGATTGGGAGCTGTTTTTT
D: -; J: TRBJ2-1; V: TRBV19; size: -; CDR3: CASTGGLNPYNEQFF; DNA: TGTGCCAGTACAGGGGGACTCAACCCCTACAATGAGCAGTTCTTC
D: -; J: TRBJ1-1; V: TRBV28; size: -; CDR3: CASSLYGRGHTEAFF; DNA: TGTGCCAGCAGTTTATACGGCAGGGGCCACACTGAAGCTTTCTTT
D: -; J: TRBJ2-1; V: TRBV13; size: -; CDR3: CASSSRERSSYNEQFF; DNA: TGTGCCAGCAGCTCGCGGGAACGTAGCTCCTACAATGAGCAGTTCTTC
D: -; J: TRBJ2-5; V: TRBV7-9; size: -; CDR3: CASSLVKGLPETQYF; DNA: TGTGCCAGCAGCTTAGTTAAAGGGTTGCCGGAGACCCAGTACTTC